This TCR beta chain was sequenced during a study of blood T cell repertoires in COVID-19. Study-wide background: Samples representing acute and convalescent COVID-19 were sourced from the United States, Italy and Spain. Sources were T cells, B-cell-depleted T cells, or PBMCs; the material itself was cDNA or gDNA.

Study processing details: The assay estimated nucleated cells by amplifying reference gene primers. Clones were sequenced by immunoSEQ multiplex PCR, and TCRdb holds only the in-frame ones, with some missing. The V and J calls and clone size were taken over from that table, and D and trimming were inferred from the DNA. This sample has over 50,000 clones, with 75% to 90% found just once. CDR3 length equals 15 residues. Germline V gene data show CDR1 as SGHTA and CDR2 as FQGNSA. Trimming took 4 bases from V and 1 from J, leaving 13 bases between them. This TCR was recovered from an older man with acute or convalescent COVID-19. The sample taken for sequencing was peripheral blood. The chain is built from TRBV7-2 and TRBJ1-2, with no clear D. CDR3 in DNA: TGTGCCAGCAGCTGGTCCGACGGGTTTAACTATGGCTACACCTTC. This translates into CASSWSDGFNYGYTF.